This paragraph covers one TCR beta chain sequence. The antigen is unknown. Expressed TCRB transcripts got sequenced, as all isolated RNA was reverse transcribed. The protocol was immunoSEQ multiplex PCR, while the TCRdb copy is restricted to in-frame clones and leaves out a portion. The sample comprises approximately 250,000 clones, about a tenth of which are singletons, and roughly 0.017% rests with the top ten. This specimen comes from a study of beta chain features in type 1 diabetes. General study findings and limits: Researchers reported that naive, central memory and Treg TCRB repertoires appeared more similar in patients than in healthy donors. A potential PCR bias toward shorter templates would be equal in patient and control samples. Patients with type 1 diabetes carried fewer insertions and had more deletions at their VDJ junctions. Patients with Type 1 diabetes showed moderately but significantly shorter TCRB CDR3s in all four CD4+ subsets.

Cells sorted by CD45RO/CCR7/CD25/CD127/CD95/CD27 comprised CD4+ naive, central memory, regulatory and stem cell-like memory cells. This CDR3 has 14 amino acids. Germline assignment: CDR1 MDHEN and CDR2 SYDVKM. Trimming pared 8 bases from V and 1 base from J, leaving 11 bases between. This TCR was recovered from a man between 25 and 39 years old with type 1 diabetes. Material for sequencing was naive CD4+ T cells from blood. The V and J genes are TRBV28 and TRBJ1-4; D unresolved. CDR3: CASLPAGTNEKLFF. CDR3 bases: TGTGCCAGCCTCCCGGCAGGAACTAATGAAAAACTGTTTTTT.